These 21 T cell receptor beta chains originate from one sample sequenced in a study of T-cell memory formation after mild COVID-19. TCRdb used MiXCR to reprocess the 5' RACE reads, holding one entry per CDR3 protein. This table has about 150,000 distinct CDR3 sequences, 13% appearing once. The sample consisted of PBMCs or a T cell subset sorted from them (not recorded which). These TCRs come from a man between 18 and 35 years old who had mild COVID-19 (a few samples of this study predate the infection). Cell type and time point are not known.

The table lists this clonotype with a few counts. The gene calls are TRBV27 and TRBJ2-7, with TRBD1 matching 8 bases. The CDR3 is 14 amino acids. V shed 5 bases, J shed 2 bases, and the junction held 5 bases outside the gene matches. Germline V gene sequence: CDR1 MNHEY, CDR2 SMNVEV (reference sequence). The CDR3 DNA reads TGTGCCAGCAGTCCCCGGACAGGGACCTACGAGCAGTACGTC. This sequence encodes CASSPRTGTYEQYV.

The chain couples TRBV20-1 to TRBJ2-3; possibly TRBD2 for D (6 bases). V lost 5 bases, J lost 2 bases, and 11 bases lay in between. CDR1 and CDR2 (germline): DFQATT, SNEGSKA (reference sequence). The CDR3 spans 13 residues. CDR3 nucleotides: TGCAGTGCTCCGGGGGATTTCACAGATACGCAGTATTTT. Amino acids: CSAPGDFTDTQYF.

This clonotype has just a few counts. The V and J genes are TRBV4-1 and TRBJ2-3; 8 nucleotides agree with TRBD1. The germline V gene encodes CDR1 MGHRA and CDR2 YSYEKL. After removal of 0 bases from V and 4 bases from J, the junction contained 3 bases not matched to a gene. CDR3 length equals 15 residues. The CDR3 coding sequence is TGCGCCAGCAGCCAAGATGGGACAGGCGCAGATACGCAGTATTTT. Amino acids: CASSQDGTGADTQYF.

The V call is TRBV5-1, the J call TRBJ1-1, with 8 positions matching TRBD1. The CDR3 covers 13 residues. Germline CDR1 reads SGHRS; CDR2 reads YFSETQ. Unmatched junction bases numbered 8, after V lost 7 bases and J lost 6 bases. The CDR3 sequence: CASVRDRSSEAFF. CDR3 coding DNA: TGCGCCAGCGTCCGGGACAGGAGCTCTGAAGCTTTCTTT.

This clonotype was observed a handful of times. J is TRBJ2-5 and V is TRBV5-1; unclear D gene. V was cut by 5 bases and J by 4 bases, with 18 bases left in between. The CDR3 has 15 residues. Germline CDR1 reads SGHRS; CDR2 reads YFSETQ. Here the CDR3 DNA reads TGCGCCAGCAGTCCCGGACGTACCGGGCGAGAGACCCAGTACTTC. This encodes CASSPGRTGRETQYF. The variable domain in full, with the rest retrieved from reference TRBV5-1 and TRBJ2-5, is KAGVTQTPRYLIKTRGQQVTLSCSPISGHRSVSWYQQTPGQGLQFLFEYFSETQRNKGNFPGRFSGRQFSNSRSEMNVSTLELGDSALYLCASSPGRTGRETQYFGPGTRLLVL.

V and J are TRBV5-1 and TRBJ1-1, with a weak D call TRBD1 (5 bases). V was clipped by 0 bases and J by 4 bases, with 13 bases between them. Germline V gene data show CDR1 as SGHRS and CDR2 as YFSETQ. The CDR3 length is 15 residues. Written as DNA, the CDR3 is TGCGCCAGCAGCTTGGGGGGCAGCCCAGGCACTGAAGCTTTCTTT. Translating gives CASSLGGSPGTEAFF.

This clonotype was seen a few times. V is TRBV6-1 and J is TRBJ2-3, with 8 bases aligning to TRBD2. After removal of 8 bases from V and 2 bases from J, the junction contained 9 bases not matched to a gene. Germline V CDR1 and CDR2: MNHNS, SASEGT. This CDR3 comprises 15 residues. The CDR3 region is CASCTTSGITDTQYF. The CDR3, as DNA: TGTGCCAGCTGCACTACTAGCGGTATCACAGATACGCAGTATTTT.

The chain joins TRBV2 to TRBJ1-4; 9 positions match TRBD1. J lost 8 bases, V lost 8 bases, and 6 bases had no gene match. This CDR3 spans 13 amino acids. The V gene's germline CDR1 is SNHLY and CDR2 FYNNEI. The CDR3 region is CASGYRGREKLFF. As DNA, the CDR3 is TGTGCCAGCGGGTACAGGGGGCGGGAAAAACTGTTTTTT.

The chain is built from TRBV2 and TRBJ2-7; maybe TRBD1 (6 bases). Trimming removed 8 bases from V and 3 bases from J, with 11 bases in between. This CDR3 is 12 amino acids long. Germline assignment: CDR1 SNHLY and CDR2 FYNNEI. CDR3 sequence reads: CASPRGGYEQYF. The CDR3 region has the DNA TGTGCCAGCCCCAGGGGTGGCTACGAGCAGTACTTC.

This clonotype was observed at least ten times. This chain connects TRBV7-8 to TRBJ1-1; 7 nucleotides match TRBD1. Germline trimming cut 5 bases from V and 1 base from J; bases unmatched to any gene: 4. Germline loops: CDR1 SGHVS, CDR2 FQNEAQ. The CDR3 has 14 residues. The CDR3 loop reads CASSARGGNTEAFF. The CDR3 DNA is TGTGCCAGCAGCGCCAGGGGGGGGAACACTGAAGCTTTCTTT. Looking up the rest from reference TRBV7-8 and TRBJ1-1 gives the full variable domain: GAGVSQSPRYKVAKRGQDVALRCDPISGHVSLFWYQQALGQGPEFLTYFQNEAQLDKSGLPSDRFFAERPEGSVSTLKIQRTQQEDSAVYLCASSARGGNTEAFFGQGTRLTVV.

The table lists this clonotype with a few counts. The DNA of the CDR3 is TGTGCCAGCAGTGAAGCGGACAGGGGGGAGACCCAGTACTTC. Translating it yields CASSEADRGETQYF. The V and J genes are TRBV6-1 and TRBJ2-5; TRBD1 agrees at 10 bases. The germline gives CDR1 MNHNS, CDR2 SASEGT. This CDR3 is built from 14 residues. V lost 0 bases to trimming and J lost 5 bases; unmatched junction nucleotides: 0.

The chain links TRBV12-3 or TRBV12-4 to TRBJ2-1; the match to TRBD2 covers 7 bases. The V and J ends lost 6 bases and 5 bases, in that order; junction bases with no gene match: 10. The CDR3 runs 15 residues. CDR3 coding DNA: TGTGCCAGCAGCTTTGAGCGGGATTTTAACAATGAGCAGTTCTTC. It specifies CASSFERDFNNEQFF.

This clonotype was seen many times. The rearrangement links TRBV7-9 to TRBJ2-5, with 10 bases aligning to TRBD2. Germline assignment: CDR1 SEHNR and CDR2 FQNEAQ (reference sequence). V was pared by 4 bases and J by 3 bases, with 5 bases of the junction left unmatched. This CDR3 comprises 15 residues. As DNA, the CDR3 is TGTGCCAGCAGCTCCTGGACTAGCGGAGAAGAGACCCAGTACTTC. Protein: CASSSWTSGEETQYF.

This clonotype was picked up a small number of times. The CDR3: CASSLAPRRGAGIADSPLHF. The CDR3 DNA reads as TGTGCCAGCAGCTTGGCCCCACGGAGGGGGGCAGGGATTGCCGATTCACCCCTCCACTTT. The chain recombines TRBV5-4 with TRBJ1-6; weak D call: TRBD1 (6 bases). Trimming removed 0 bases from V and 8 bases from J, with 27 bases in between. CDR3 size: 20 residues. Germline assignment: CDR1 SGHNT and CDR2 YYREEE (reference sequence).

The gene calls are TRBV7-9 and TRBJ2-5; no clear D. Germline V lookup: CDR1 SEHNR, CDR2 FQNEAQ (reference sequence). CDR3 length: 15 residues. V gave up 5 bases and J gave up 2 bases, with 15 bases separating them. This CDR3 reads CASSRTLSVQETQYF. Here the CDR3 DNA reads TGTGCCAGCAGCCGAACCTTGTCGGTTCAAGAGACCCAGTACTTC.

The chain is built from TRBV12-3 or TRBV12-4 and TRBJ1-5, with D hard to call. Trimming took off 7 bases at V and 7 bases at J, with 14 bases between the two ends. This CDR3 spans 13 amino acids. The CDR3: CASTPSGAQPQHF. CDR3 nucleotide sequence: TGTGCCAGCACCCCGTCGGGTGCGCAGCCCCAGCATTTT.

J is TRBJ1-4 and V is TRBV7-9; D may be TRBD1 (5 bases). CDR3 size: 15 residues. V gave up 3 bases and J gave up 4 bases, with 12 bases separating them. CDR1 and CDR2 from the germline V gene are SEHNR and FQNEAQ (reference sequence). The CDR3 region is CASSFIGGVNEKLFF. As DNA, the CDR3 is TGTGCCAGCAGCTTCATTGGAGGGGTTAATGAAAAACTGTTTTTT.

The genes are TRBV7-3 and TRBJ2-1; 9 bases align to TRBD2. Losses at the gene ends were 6 bases for V and 2 bases for J; bases not matched to a gene: 5. In germline, CDR1 is SGHTA, CDR2 FQGTGA. This CDR3 is built from 15 residues. The CDR3 reads CASSLAGVTYNEQFF. The CDR3 region has the DNA TGTGCCAGCAGTTTAGCGGGGGTAACCTACAATGAGCAGTTCTTC.

DNA of the CDR3: TGTGCCAGCAGCCAAGATTGGGGGCATTCCCACCTCACAGATACGCAGTATTTT. It encodes CASSQDWGHSHLTDTQYF. The chain links TRBV14 to TRBJ2-3, with D possibly matching TRBD1 (6 bases). In germline, CDR1 is SGHDN, CDR2 FVKESK. V shed 0 bases and J shed 2 bases, with 18 bases lying between them. This CDR3 comprises 18 residues.

The chain employs TRBV7-2 and TRBJ2-5, with 7 bases matching TRBD2. CDR3 length: 13 amino acids. V lost 5 bases, J lost 2 bases, and 2 bases stayed unmatched. Germline CDR1 SGHTA, CDR2 FQGNSA. The CDR3 coding sequence is TGTGCCAGCAGCACGGGACTACAAGAGACCCAGTACTTC. Protein sequence: CASSTGLQETQYF. Full variable domain (outside the CDR3, taken from reference TRBV7-2 and TRBJ2-5): GAGVSQSPSNKVTEKGKDVELRCDPISGHTALYWYRQSLGQGLEFLIYFQGNSAPDKSGLPSDRFSAERTGGSVSTLTIQRTQQEDSAVYLCASSTGLQETQYFGPGTRLLVL.

The V call is TRBV5-1, the J call TRBJ1-6; D gene uncertain. This CDR3 is built from 15 residues. Trimming took 0 bases from V and 7 from J, leaving 11 bases between them. CDR1 is SGHRS, CDR2 YFSETQ, per germline. The CDR3 sequence is CASSLEASLNSPLHF. The CDR3 DNA follows: TGCGCCAGCAGCTTGGAGGCTTCGTTGAATTCACCCCTCCACTTT.